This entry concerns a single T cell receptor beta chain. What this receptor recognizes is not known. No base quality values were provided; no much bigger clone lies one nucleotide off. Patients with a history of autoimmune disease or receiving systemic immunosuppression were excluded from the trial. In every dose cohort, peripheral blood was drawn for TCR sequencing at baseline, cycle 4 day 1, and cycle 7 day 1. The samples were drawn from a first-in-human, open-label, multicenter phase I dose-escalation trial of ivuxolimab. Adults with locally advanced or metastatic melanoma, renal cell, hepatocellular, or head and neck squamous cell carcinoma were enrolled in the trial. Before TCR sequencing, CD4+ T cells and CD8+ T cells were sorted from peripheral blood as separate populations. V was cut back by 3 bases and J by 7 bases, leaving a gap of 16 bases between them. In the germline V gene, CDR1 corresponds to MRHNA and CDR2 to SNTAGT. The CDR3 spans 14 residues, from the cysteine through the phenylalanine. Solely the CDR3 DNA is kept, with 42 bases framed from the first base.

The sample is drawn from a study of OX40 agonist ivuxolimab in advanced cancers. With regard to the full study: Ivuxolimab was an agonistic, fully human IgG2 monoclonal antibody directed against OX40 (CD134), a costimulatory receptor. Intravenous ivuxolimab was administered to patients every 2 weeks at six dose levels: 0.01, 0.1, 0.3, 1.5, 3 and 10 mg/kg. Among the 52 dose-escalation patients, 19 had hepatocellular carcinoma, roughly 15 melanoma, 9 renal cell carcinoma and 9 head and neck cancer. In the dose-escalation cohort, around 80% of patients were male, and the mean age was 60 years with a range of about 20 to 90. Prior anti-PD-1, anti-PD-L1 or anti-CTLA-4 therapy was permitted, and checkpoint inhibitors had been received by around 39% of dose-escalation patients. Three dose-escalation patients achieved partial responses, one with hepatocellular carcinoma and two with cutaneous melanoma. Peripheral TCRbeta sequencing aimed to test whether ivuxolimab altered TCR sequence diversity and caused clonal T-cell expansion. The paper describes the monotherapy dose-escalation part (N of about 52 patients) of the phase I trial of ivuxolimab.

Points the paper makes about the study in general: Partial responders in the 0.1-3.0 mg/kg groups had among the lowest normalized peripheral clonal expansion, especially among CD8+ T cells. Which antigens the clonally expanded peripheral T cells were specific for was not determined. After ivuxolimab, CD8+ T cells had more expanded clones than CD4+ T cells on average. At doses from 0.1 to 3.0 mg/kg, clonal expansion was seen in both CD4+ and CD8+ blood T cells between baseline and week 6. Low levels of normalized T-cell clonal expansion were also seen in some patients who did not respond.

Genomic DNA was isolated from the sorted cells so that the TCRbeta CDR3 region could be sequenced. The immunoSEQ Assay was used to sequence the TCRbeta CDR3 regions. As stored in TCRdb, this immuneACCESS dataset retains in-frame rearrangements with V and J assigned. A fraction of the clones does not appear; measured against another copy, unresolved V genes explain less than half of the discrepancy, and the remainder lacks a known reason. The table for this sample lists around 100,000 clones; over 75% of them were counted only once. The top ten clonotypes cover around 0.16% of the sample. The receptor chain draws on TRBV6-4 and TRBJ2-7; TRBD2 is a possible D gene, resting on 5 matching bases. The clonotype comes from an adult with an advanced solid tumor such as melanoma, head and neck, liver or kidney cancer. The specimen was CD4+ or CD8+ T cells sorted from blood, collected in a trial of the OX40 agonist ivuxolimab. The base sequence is TGTGCCAGCAGTGAAGGTCTGGGAGTGGGGGAGCAGTACTTC. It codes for CASSEGLGVGEQYF.